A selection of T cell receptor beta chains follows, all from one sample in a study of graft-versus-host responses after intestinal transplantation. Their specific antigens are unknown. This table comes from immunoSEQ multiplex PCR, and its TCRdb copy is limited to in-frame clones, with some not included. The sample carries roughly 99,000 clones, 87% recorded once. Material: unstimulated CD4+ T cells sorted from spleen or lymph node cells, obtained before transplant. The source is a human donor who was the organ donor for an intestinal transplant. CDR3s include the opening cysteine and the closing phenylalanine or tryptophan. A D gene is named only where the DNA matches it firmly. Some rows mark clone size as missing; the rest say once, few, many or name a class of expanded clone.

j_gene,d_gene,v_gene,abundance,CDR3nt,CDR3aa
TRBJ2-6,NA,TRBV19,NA,TGTGCCAGTAGGAGTCCCGGGGGGGCCAACGTCCTGACTTTC,CASRSPGGANVLTF
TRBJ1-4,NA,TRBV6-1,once,TGTGCCAGCAGCCGCTACCGCCCAGATGAAAAACTGTTTTTT,CASSRYRPDEKLFF
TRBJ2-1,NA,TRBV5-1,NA,TGCGCCAGCAGCCCGTACTTGCGGGGCTCCTACAATGAGCAGTTCTTC,CASSPYLRGSYNEQFF
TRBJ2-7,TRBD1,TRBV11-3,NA,TGTGCCAGCAGCTCCCCGGGACAGACCTACGAGCAGTACTTC,CASSSPGQTYEQYF
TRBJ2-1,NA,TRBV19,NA,TGTGCCAGTAGGGAGGGGGCTACCTACAATGAGCAGTTCTTC,CASREGATYNEQFF
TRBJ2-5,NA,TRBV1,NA,TGCACCAGCAGCCAGGCGCCGGGACGTAAGCAAGAGACCCAGTACTTC,CTSSQAPGRKQETQYF
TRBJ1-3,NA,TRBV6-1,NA,TGTGCCAGCAGAAGACCAGCAGGGACTGGAAACACCATATATTTT,CASRRPAGTGNTIYF
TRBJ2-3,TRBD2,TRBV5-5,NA,TGTGCCAGCAGCTTACTAGCGGGGACCCGGCAGGATACGCAGTATTTT,CASSLLAGTRQDTQYF
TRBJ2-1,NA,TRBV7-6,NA,TGTGCCAGCAGCTTACTAGCGTTGATGGCCAATGAGCAGTTCTTC,CASSLLALMANEQFF
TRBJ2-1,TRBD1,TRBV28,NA,TGTGCCAGTTACGGGACAGTTAATCCCGATGGGCAGTTCTTC,CASYGTVNPDGQFF
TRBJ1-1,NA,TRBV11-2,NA,TGTGCCAGCAGCTTAGGTACGGGCACTGAAGCTTTCTTT,CASSLGTGTEAFF
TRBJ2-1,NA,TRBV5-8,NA,TGTGCCAGCAGCTTGCAGGGGAGAATCGACAATGAGCAGTTCTTC,CASSLQGRIDNEQFF
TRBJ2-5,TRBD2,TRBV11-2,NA,TGTGCCAGCAGCTACCTAGCGGGGGGCGAGGGAGAGACCCAGTACTTC,CASSYLAGGEGETQYF
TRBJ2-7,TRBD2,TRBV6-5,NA,TGTGCCAGCAGTTACTCGGGGACTATCAGTCACTACGAGCAGTACTTC,CASSYSGTISHYEQYF
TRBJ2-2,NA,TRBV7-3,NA,TGTGCCAGCAGCTTACTGGGGTCGAACACCGGGGAGCTGTTTTTT,CASSLLGSNTGELFF
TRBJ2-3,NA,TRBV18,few,TGTGCCAGCTCACCGGACTACCTAGCCACAGATACGCAGTATTTT,CASSPDYLATDTQYF
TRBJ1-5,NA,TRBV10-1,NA,TGCGCCAGCAGTGAAGGTAGAGGGGACCAGCCCCAGCATTTT,CASSEGRGDQPQHF
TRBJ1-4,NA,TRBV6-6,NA,TGTGCCAGCAGTGCTCGCACGGGAGGTGAAAAACTGTTTTTT,CASSARTGGEKLFF
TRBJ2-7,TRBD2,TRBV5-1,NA,TGCGCCAGCGGGCCAGGGACTAGCGGGGGGAACAGAGCATACGAGCAGTACTTC,CASGPGTSGGNRAYEQYF
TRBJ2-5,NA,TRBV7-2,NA,TGTGCCAGCAGCTTAAGGGGCTTGGAGACCCAGTACTTC,CASSLRGLETQYF
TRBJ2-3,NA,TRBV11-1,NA,TGTGCCAGCAGCCCCCTACTAGCAACAGATACGCAGTATTTT,CASSPLLATDTQYF
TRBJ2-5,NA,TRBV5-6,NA,TGTGCCAGCAGCTGGATAGGACCGGGAGAGACCCAGTACTTC,CASSWIGPGETQYF
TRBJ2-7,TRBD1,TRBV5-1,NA,TGCGCCAGCAGCCCCCAGGGGACAGAGACCTACGAGCAGTACTTC,CASSPQGTETYEQYF
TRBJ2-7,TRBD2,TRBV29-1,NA,TGCAGCGTTGCCGGGACTAGCGGATCCTACGAGCAGTACTTC,CSVAGTSGSYEQYF
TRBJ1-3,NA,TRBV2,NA,TGTGCCAGCAGTGAAGCGCTTAGAAACACCATATATTTT,CASSEALRNTIYF
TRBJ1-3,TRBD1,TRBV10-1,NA,TGCGCCAGCAGCACAGGGGACGCTGGAAACACCATATATTTT,CASSTGDAGNTIYF